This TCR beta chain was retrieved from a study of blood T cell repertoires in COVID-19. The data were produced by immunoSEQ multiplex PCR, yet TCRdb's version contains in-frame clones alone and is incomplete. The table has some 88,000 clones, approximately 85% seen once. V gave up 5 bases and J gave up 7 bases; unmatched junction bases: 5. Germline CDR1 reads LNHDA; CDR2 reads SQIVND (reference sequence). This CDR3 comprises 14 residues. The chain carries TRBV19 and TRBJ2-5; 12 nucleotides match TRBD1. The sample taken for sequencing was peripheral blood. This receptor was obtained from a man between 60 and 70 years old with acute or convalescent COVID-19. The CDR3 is CASSGTGGVATQYF. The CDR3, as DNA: TGTGCCAGTAGTGGGACAGGGGGCGTCGCGACCCAGTACTTC.